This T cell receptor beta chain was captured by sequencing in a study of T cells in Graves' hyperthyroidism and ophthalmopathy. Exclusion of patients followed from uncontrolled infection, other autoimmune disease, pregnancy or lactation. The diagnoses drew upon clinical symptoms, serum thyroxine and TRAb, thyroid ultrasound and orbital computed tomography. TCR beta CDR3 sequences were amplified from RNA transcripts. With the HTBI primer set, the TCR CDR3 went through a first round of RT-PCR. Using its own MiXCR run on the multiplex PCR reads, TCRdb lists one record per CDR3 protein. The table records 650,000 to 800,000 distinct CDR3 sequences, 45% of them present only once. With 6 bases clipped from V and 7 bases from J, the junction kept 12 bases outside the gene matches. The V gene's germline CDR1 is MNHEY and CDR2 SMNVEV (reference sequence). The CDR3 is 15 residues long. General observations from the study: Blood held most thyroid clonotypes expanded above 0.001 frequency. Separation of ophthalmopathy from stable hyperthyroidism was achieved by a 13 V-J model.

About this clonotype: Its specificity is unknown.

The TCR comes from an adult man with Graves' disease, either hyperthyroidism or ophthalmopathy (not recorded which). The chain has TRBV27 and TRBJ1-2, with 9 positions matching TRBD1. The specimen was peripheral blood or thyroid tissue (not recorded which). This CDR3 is CASSQVPGQGSGYTF. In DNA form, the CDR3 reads TGTGCCAGCAGCCAAGTTCCGGGACAGGGATCTGGCTACACCTTC.